The clone carrying this TCR beta chain was picked up a small number of times. Sequenced by immunoSEQ multiplex PCR; TCRdb stores in-frame clones only, minus some. The table shows about 140,000 clones, with almost 80% occurring only once. This CDR3 has 18 residues. The germline V gene encodes CDR1 SGHRS and CDR2 YFSETQ. Trimming removed 2 bases from V and 0 bases from J; junction bases left unmatched: 13. This entry comes from a study of blood T cell repertoires in COVID-19. The study counted Cohort 3 donors as recovered given two negative PCRs, clearance, or symptom resolution. The source material was PBMCs or T cells enriched from blood (not recorded which). The sequence was collected from a woman between 50 and 59 years old who had recovered from COVID-19. This chain joins TRBV5-1 and TRBJ2-7; 8 bases match TRBD2. CDR3 loop: CASSFWASGPLGSYEQYF. CDR3 nucleotides: TGCGCCAGCAGCTTTTGGGCTAGCGGGCCGTTGGGCTCCTACGAGCAGTACTTC. The entire variable domain, with the rest obtained from reference TRBV5-1 and TRBJ2-7, is as follows: KAGVTQTPRYLIKTRGQQVTLSCSPISGHRSVSWYQQTPGQGLQFLFEYFSETQRNKGNFPGRFSGRQFSNSRSEMNVSTLELGDSALYLCASSFWASGPLGSYEQYFGPGTRLTVT.